Below, 30 T cell receptor beta chains from the same sample are listed, as sequenced in a study of cytomegalovirus exposure and HLA in healthy donors. 13 Jbeta primers and 60 Vbeta primers were used for the PCR. Using immunoSEQ multiplex PCR, the repertoire was profiled, and TCRdb retains in-frame clones only, with some absent. The sample carries approximately 210,000 clones, 65% to 85% recorded once. What was sequenced was PBMCs. The receptors stem from a man between 18 and 29 years old in good health and CMV-seronegative.

The table lists this clone with a few counts. The genes are TRBV11-1 and TRBJ2-5, with a tentative D call TRBD1 (6 bases). Trimming took off 4 bases at V and 5 bases at J, with 29 bases between the two ends. The CDR3 is 19 residues long. In germline, CDR1 is SGHAT, CDR2 FQDESV (reference sequence). The DNA for the CDR3 is TGTGCCAGCAGCTCAGATGCGAAAATACACTCAGGGGAAGGGGAGACCCAGTACTTC. Amino acid sequence: CASSSDAKIHSGEGETQYF. Combining the CDR3 with reference TRBV11-1 and TRBJ2-5 gives the whole variable domain EAEVAQSPRYKITEKSQAVAFWCDPISGHATLYWYRQILGQGPELLVQFQDESVVDDSQLPKDRFSAERLKGVDSTLKIQPAELGDSAMYLCASSSDAKIHSGEGETQYFGPGTRLLVL.

This chain joins TRBV4-2 and TRBJ2-1; 11 bases map to TRBD2. The trim removed 0 bases at V and 5 bases at J, leaving 3 bases unmatched. Germline CDR1 LGHNA, CDR2 YNFKEQ. This CDR3 is 16 amino acids long. CDR3 protein: CASSQDGTSGDNEQFF. The CDR3 nucleotides are TGTGCCAGCAGCCAAGATGGGACTAGCGGAGACAATGAGCAGTTCTTC.

The V gene is TRBV18, the J gene TRBJ2-7; TRBD1 might be the D (5 bases). The CDR3 extends over 15 amino acids. CDR1 KGHSH and CDR2 LQKENI come from the germline V gene. The V gene lost 3 bases and the J gene lost 0 bases, with 12 bases spanning the gap. The CDR3 region has the DNA TGTGCCAGCTCACCGCCCGAAAGGGGCTCCTACGAGCAGTACTTC. Translating it yields CASSPPERGSYEQYF.

V gene TRBV5-1 combines with J gene TRBJ2-7; D is ambiguous. Germline CDR1 is SGHRS and CDR2 is YFSETQ. This CDR3 spans 17 amino acids. Trimming stripped 0 bases from V and 0 bases from J, with 16 bases between. The CDR3 DNA reads TGCGCCAGCAGCTTGGATGTTCGCGCCCTAACCTCCTACGAGCAGTACTTC. It codes for CASSLDVRALTSYEQYF.

This clone occurred a few times. This chain connects TRBV4-3 to TRBJ1-4, with a weak D call TRBD1 (6 bases). CDR1 and CDR2 from the germline V gene are LGHNA and YSLEER. This CDR3 is 16 amino acids long. The germline V and J ends were trimmed by 4 bases and 8 bases, with 20 bases remaining between them. CDR3 nucleotides: TGCGCCAGCAGCCCCAGGGGCACAGCCAATTTAGAAAAACTGTTTTTT. The encoded protein is CASSPRGTANLEKLFF.

The gene calls are TRBV4-1 and TRBJ2-7, with D possibly TRBD1 on 5 matching bases. The CDR3 contains 15 residues. From germline, CDR1 is MGHRA and CDR2 YSYEKL. V was shortened by 0 bases and J by 3 bases, with 12 bases between the two germline ends. CDR3 loop: CASSQDAGFDYEQYF. Here the CDR3 DNA reads TGCGCCAGCAGCCAAGATGCAGGGTTTGACTACGAGCAGTACTTC.

The chain joins TRBV4-2 to TRBJ2-5, with D possibly being TRBD1 (5 bases). The DNA end favors TRBJ2-7, so the J call may be wrong. The CDR3 sequence is 13 residues long. From germline, CDR1 is LGHNA and CDR2 YNFKEQ. CDR3 protein: CASSQDTPGEQYF. CDR3 DNA sequence: TGTGCCAGCAGCCAGGACACCCCCGGCGAGCAGTACTTC.

The J gene is TRBJ1-4, the V gene TRBV5-5, with a tentative D call TRBD1 (5 bases). V dropped 2 bases and J dropped 0 bases, with 14 bases sitting between them. This CDR3 spans 17 amino acids. The germline gives CDR1 SGHKS, CDR2 YYEKEE (reference sequence). The CDR3 loop is CASSLDQGRSTNEKLFF. DNA for the CDR3: TGTGCCAGCAGCTTAGATCAGGGAAGATCAACTAATGAAAAACTGTTTTTT.

The chain couples TRBV2 to TRBJ2-7; the D is unclear. This CDR3 contains 14 residues. V was pared by 0 bases and J by 3 bases, with 9 bases between. Germline CDR1 and CDR2: SNHLY and FYNNEI. In DNA, the CDR3 is TGTGCCAGCAGTGAAGCTTCCGAGAACTACGAGCAGTACTTC. Protein sequence: CASSEASENYEQYF.

This clone showed up just once. V and J are TRBV7-9 and TRBJ2-7, with 7 positions matching TRBD1. The V and J ends lost 6 bases and 0 bases, in that order; junction bases with no gene match: 8. The CDR3 totals 15 residues. The germline V gene encodes CDR1 SEHNR and CDR2 FQNEAQ (reference sequence). Here the CDR3 DNA reads TGTGCCAGCAGACCGGGACAGACGACCTCCTACGAGCAGTACTTC. Translating it yields CASRPGQTTSYEQYF.

V and J are TRBV27 and TRBJ1-1, with 8 bases fitting TRBD1. Losses at the gene ends were 3 bases for V and 1 base for J; bases not matched to a gene: 4. Germline V gives CDR1 MNHEY, CDR2 SMNVEV (reference sequence). The CDR3 is 15 amino acids. The CDR3 sequence: CASSFRTGWNTEAFF. The CDR3 DNA reads as TGTGCCAGCAGTTTCCGGACAGGGTGGAACACTGAAGCTTTCTTT.

This chain joins TRBV2 and TRBJ1-4; 7 bases are a match to TRBD1. Germline V gene lookup returns CDR1 SNHLY and CDR2 FYNNEI. This CDR3 is 16 amino acids long. The junction had 14 bases not matched to a gene; V was cut back by 5 bases and J by 8 bases. The CDR3 region is CASSFTDRDAGEKLFF. CDR3 DNA sequence: TGTGCCAGCAGTTTTACAGACAGGGACGCAGGGGAAAAACTGTTTTTT.

This rearrangement joins TRBV9 to TRBJ2-3; 9 nucleotides match TRBD2. The CDR3 is 14 residues long. Per germline, CDR1 SGDLS and CDR2 YYNGEE. V was clipped by 0 bases and J by 4 bases; unmatched bases: 0. The CDR3 DNA follows: TGTGCCAGCAGCGTAGGGACTAGCGCAGATACGCAGTATTTT. Protein: CASSVGTSADTQYF.

This clone was seen only once. The chain joins TRBV4-3 to TRBJ1-1; D ambiguous. The CDR3 consists of 13 residues. Trimming shortened V by 4 bases and J by 5 bases, and 11 bases separated the two germline ends. The germline CDR1 and CDR2 sequences are LGHNA and YSLEER. The CDR3 sequence: CASSLLGGTEAFF. The CDR3 DNA reads TGCGCCAGCAGCCTATTAGGAGGGACTGAAGCTTTCTTT.

The CDR3 protein is CASRLNRDRFSGYTF. CDR3 sequence (DNA): TGTGCCAGTAGATTAAACCGGGACAGGTTTTCTGGCTACACCTTC. This sequence joins TRBV19 and TRBJ1-2; 8 nucleotides line up with TRBD1. The CDR3 contains 15 residues. The V and J ends lost 6 bases and 7 bases, in that order; junction bases with no gene match: 13. CDR1 is LNHDA, CDR2 SQIVND, per germline (reference sequence).

The genes are TRBV19 and TRBJ1-4; 7 bases are a match to TRBD1. Germline V gene data show CDR1 as LNHDA and CDR2 as SQIVND (reference sequence). The CDR3 is made up of 17 amino acids. The V and J ends lost 1 base and 0 bases, in that order; junction bases with no gene match: 5. The chain's CDR3 is CASSIGDRPATNEKLFF. CDR3 sequence (DNA): TGTGCCAGTAGTATAGGGGACAGACCTGCAACTAATGAAAAACTGTTTTTT.

Notes on this clone: This same CDR3 is encoded by further DNA sequences in the sample. The V gene is TRBV27, the J gene TRBJ1-4; D call uncertain. Trimming pared 6 bases from V and 0 bases from J, leaving 11 bases between. Germline CDR1 reads MNHEY; CDR2 reads SMNVEV (reference sequence). The CDR3 is made up of 15 amino acids. The CDR3: CASSFAGATNEKLFF. CDR3 bases: TGTGCCAGCAGCTTCGCCGGTGCAACTAATGAAAAACTGTTTTTT.

The CDR3 region is CATSPDRVPTGELFF. The DNA for the CDR3 is TGTGCCACCAGCCCAGACAGGGTCCCCACCGGGGAGCTGTTTTTT. V usage is TRBV15 and J usage is TRBJ2-2, with TRBD1 matching 7 bases. V dropped 5 bases and J dropped 4; count of bases not matched to a gene: 7. CDR3 length: 15 residues. In germline, CDR1 is LNHNV, CDR2 YYDKDF (reference sequence).

The chain carries TRBV12-5 and TRBJ1-4, with a possible D match to TRBD1 (6 bases). Germline values: CDR1 LGHNT, CDR2 FRNRAP. The CDR3 spans 14 residues. Trimming removed 3 bases at V and 5 bases at J, with 10 bases between. The CDR3 sequence: CASGLGGENEKLFF. As DNA, the CDR3 is TGTGCTAGTGGTTTAGGGGGAGAGAATGAAAAACTGTTTTTT. Drawing the rest from reference TRBV12-5 and TRBJ1-4, the complete variable domain is DARVTQTPRHKVTEMGQEVTMRCQPILGHNTVFWYRQTMMQGLELLAYFRNRAPLDDSGMPKDRFSAEMPDATLATLKIQPSEPRDSAVYFCASGLGGENEKLFFGSGTQLSVL.

This chain joins TRBV4-1 and TRBJ1-2, with D tentatively TRBD1 (5 bases). Germline V gene lookup returns CDR1 MGHRA and CDR2 YSYEKL. V was cut by 0 bases and J by 2 bases, with 19 bases left in between. This CDR3 is built from 18 residues. CDR3 sequence: CASSQESGRRGENYGYTF. CDR3 nucleotides: TGCGCCAGCAGCCAAGAGTCGGGCAGACGGGGGGAAAACTATGGCTACACCTTC.

The chain joins TRBV6-1 to TRBJ1-5, with TRBD1 as a possible D gene (5 bases). The V gene lost 7 bases and the J gene lost 3 bases, with 13 bases spanning the gap. The CDR3 covers 14 residues. In germline, CDR1 is MNHNS, CDR2 SASEGT. CDR3 nucleotides: TGTGCCAGCATGATAGGGGCCTTCAATCAGCCCCAGCATTTT. It specifies CASMIGAFNQPQHF.

The chain joins TRBV27 to TRBJ1-5, with D hard to call. This CDR3 region has 17 residues. The V end lost 2 bases, the J end lost 4 bases, and 18 bases lay between the germline ends. Germline V CDR1 and CDR2: MNHEY, SMNVEV (reference sequence). The CDR3 nucleotides read TGTGCCAGCAGTTTAAGACCCCCCGGGGATGGAAATCAGCCCCAGCATTTT. Amino acids: CASSLRPPGDGNQPQHF.

This clone was seen a single time. This chain links TRBV6-5 with TRBJ2-7; maybe TRBD2 (5 bases). Trimming cost V 6 bases and J 5 bases, with 14 bases left between them. The CDR3 consists of 13 residues. Looked up from germline, CDR1 is MNHEY and CDR2 is SVGAGI. The CDR3 DNA reads TGTGCCAGCAGGGAGGACTGGGCCCACGAGCAGTACTTC. This codes for CASREDWAHEQYF.

The chain couples TRBV27 to TRBJ2-6, with TRBD2 matching over 7 bases. The CDR3 runs to 16 residues. Looked up from germline, CDR1 is MNHEY and CDR2 is SMNVEV (reference sequence). V gave up 5 bases and J gave up 2 bases; unmatched junction bases: 6. The CDR3 is CASSPRGMAGANVLTF. The CDR3 DNA follows: TGTGCCAGCAGTCCGCGGGGGATGGCTGGGGCCAACGTCCTGACTTTC. Full variable domain (remainder filled in from reference TRBV27 and TRBJ2-6): EAQVTQNPRYLITVTGKKLTVTCSQNMNHEYMSWYRQDPGLGLRQIYYSMNVEVTDKGDVPEGYKVSRKEKRNFPLILESPSPNQTSLYFCASSPRGMAGANVLTFGAGSRLTVL.

This rearrangement joins TRBV7-2 to TRBJ2-1; no definite D call. CDR3 length: 19 amino acids. Germline assignment: CDR1 SGHTA and CDR2 FQGNSA. The germline V and J ends were trimmed by 0 bases and 0 bases, with 18 bases remaining between them. The CDR3 region has the DNA TGTGCCAGCAGCTTAGCGGAAGGCAGGCTGGTGAGCTCCTACAATGAGCAGTTCTTC. Its protein product is CASSLAEGRLVSSYNEQFF.

The CDR3 protein is CASRSTSGNTGELFF. The CDR3 region has the DNA TGTGCCAGCAGGAGCACTAGCGGGAACACCGGGGAGCTGTTTTTT. V is TRBV2 and J is TRBJ2-2; 8 bases line up with TRBD2. CDR1 SNHLY and CDR2 FYNNEI come from the germline V gene. V lost 6 bases, J lost 1 base, and 4 bases stayed unmatched. This CDR3 has 15 residues.

This clone was detected only once. CDR3 nucleotides: TGTGCCAGCAGCTTTCTAGCGGGGGGGGCAGATACGCAGTATTTT. Protein: CASSFLAGGADTQYF. The rearrangement joins TRBV5-5 to TRBJ2-3; 12 bases match TRBD2. The CDR3 has 15 amino acids. Germline trimming cut 2 bases from V and 4 bases from J; bases unmatched to any gene: 2. CDR1 and CDR2 (germline): SGHKS, YYEKEE (reference sequence).

The rearrangement links TRBV29-1 to TRBJ2-3; D possibly corresponds to TRBD1 (6 bases). V was cut by 7 bases and J by 6 bases, with 20 bases left in between. The CDR3 runs 14 residues. Germline lookup yields CDR1 SQVTM and CDR2 ANQGSEA. Here the CDR3 reads CSAPRDMELDTQYF. The CDR3 DNA is TGCAGCGCCCCCCGGGACATGGAACTTGATACGCAGTATTTT.

The chain uses TRBV7-2 and TRBJ2-3; D possibly corresponds to TRBD1 (5 bases). The ends were cut back, 6 bases at V and 4 bases at J, with 17 bases in the middle. The CDR3 has 15 amino acids. The germline gives CDR1 SGHTA, CDR2 FQGNSA. The CDR3 loop reads CASSTKGHRSDTQYF. CDR3 DNA sequence: TGTGCCAGCAGTACAAAGGGGCACCGCTCAGATACGCAGTATTTT.

This clone was observed a few times. The chain employs TRBV11-2 and TRBJ1-5; no clear D gene. Germline assignment: CDR1 SGHAT and CDR2 FQNNGV. The CDR3 spans 13 residues. Trimming stripped 3 bases from V and 3 bases from J, with 6 bases between. CDR3 residues: CASSLFVNQPQHF. In DNA form, the CDR3 reads TGTGCCAGCAGCTTGTTCGTCAATCAGCCCCAGCATTTT.